Shown below are 28 T cell receptor beta chains from a single sample sequenced in a study of T cells in localized non-small cell lung cancer. Some clones are missing from TCRdb's copy, which holds only in-frame ones; the method was immunoSEQ multiplex PCR. Altogether 52,000 or so clones are present, 86% being singletons, with the ten largest covering under 20%. The input for sequencing was peripheral blood, taken before any cancer treatment. Receptor source: a male donor at least 60 years old with stage III squamous cell lung carcinoma.

The rearrangement links TRBV6-1 to TRBJ2-1; 10 bases line up with TRBD2. CDR3 length: 13 residues. V lost 8 bases and J lost 9; bases outside the gene matches: 7. CDR1 and CDR2 from the germline V gene are MNHNS and SASEGT. The CDR3 reads CASLASGRGEQFF. The DNA of the CDR3 is TGTGCCAGCCTGGCTAGCGGGAGAGGTGAGCAGTTCTTC.

This chain links TRBV10-3 with TRBJ2-3; tentatively, D is TRBD2 (5 bases). V was trimmed by 2 bases and J by 1 base, leaving 10 bases between them. Germline values: CDR1 ENHRY, CDR2 SYGVKD. The CDR3 length is 15 residues. The CDR3 DNA reads as TGTGCCATCAGTGAGGCGGGCCGGGGCACAGATACGCAGTATTTT. Protein product: CAISEAGRGTDTQYF.

The CDR3 region is CASSPGLNTDTQYF. CDR3 in DNA: TGCGCCAGCAGCCCGGGACTAAACACAGATACGCAGTATTTT. The chain combines TRBV5-1 with TRBJ2-3; 7 nucleotides match TRBD2. Trimming at V came to 4 bases and at J to 2 bases, leaving 4 bases not matched to a gene. Germline CDR1 is SGHRS and CDR2 is YFSETQ. The CDR3 covers 14 residues.

The chain joins TRBV10-3 to TRBJ2-2; the D is unclear. The CDR3 contains 13 residues. The V end was cut by 2 bases, the J end by 8 bases, with 9 bases between. Germline values: CDR1 ENHRY, CDR2 SYGVKD. CDR3 in amino acids: CAISELGRGELFF. The CDR3, as DNA: TGTGCCATCAGTGAGCTCGGAAGGGGGGAGCTGTTTTTT.

This clone was seen many times. V and J are TRBV4-1 and TRBJ2-2; 10 bases map to TRBD1. The CDR3 loop spans 17 amino acids. Germline V CDR1 and CDR2: MGHRA, YSYEKL. The ends lost 0 bases at V and 2 bases at J; junction bases unmatched: 3. The CDR3 DNA sequence: TGCGCCAGCAGCCAAGATAGACAGGGGGCAAACACCGGGGAGCTGTTTTTT. Translation gives CASSQDRQGANTGELFF.

The CDR3 sequence is CAARSGASTGELFF. Here the CDR3 DNA reads TGTGCCGCCCGCTCAGGGGCGAGCACCGGGGAGCTGTTTTTT. This rearrangement joins TRBV7-2 to TRBJ2-2, with D possibly being TRBD1 (6 bases). Germline V gene sequence: CDR1 SGHTA, CDR2 FQGNSA. The CDR3 has 14 amino acids. The germline V and J ends were trimmed by 11 bases and 4 bases, with 17 bases remaining between them.

The genes are TRBV7-8 and TRBJ1-1, with D possibly being TRBD1 (6 bases). V dropped 1 base and J dropped 0 bases, with 6 bases sitting between them. In germline, CDR1 is SGHVS, CDR2 FQNEAQ. The CDR3 sequence is 14 residues long. CDR3 amino acids: CASSLDRVNTEAFF. The CDR3 DNA follows: TGTGCCAGCAGCTTAGACAGGGTGAACACTGAAGCTTTCTTT.

The chain couples TRBV10-3 to TRBJ2-3; 10 bases agree with TRBD1. The CDR3 extends over 14 amino acids. Germline CDR1 ENHRY, CDR2 SYGVKD. With 4 bases clipped from V and 5 bases from J, the junction kept 3 bases outside the gene matches. This chain's CDR3 is CAISGTGGQDTQYF. CDR3 coding DNA: TGTGCCATCAGTGGGACAGGGGGTCAAGATACGCAGTATTTT.

The chain recombines TRBV6-5 with TRBJ2-7, with D possibly matching TRBD2 (6 bases). The length of the CDR3 is 13 residues. Germline V lookup: CDR1 MNHEY, CDR2 SVGAGI. Trimming left V 7 bases short and J 3 bases short, with 13 bases between. The CDR3 protein is CASKKTGGYEQYF. The DNA of the CDR3 is TGTGCCAGCAAAAAAACCGGGGGCTACGAGCAGTACTTC.

The chain employs TRBV7-9 and TRBJ2-5; 9 nucleotides match TRBD1. Germline-derived CDR1 and CDR2 are SEHNR and FQNEAQ (reference sequence). The CDR3 has 15 residues. V was pared by 6 bases and J by 2 bases, with 7 bases of the junction left unmatched. The CDR3 sequence is CASSPGQGLQETQYF. CDR3 DNA sequence: TGTGCCAGCAGTCCGGGACAGGGCCTTCAAGAGACCCAGTACTTC.

This sequence joins TRBV11-2 and TRBJ1-2; D perhaps matches TRBD1 (5 bases). There are 16 residues in the CDR3. Germline-derived CDR1 and CDR2 are SGHAT and FQNNGV. Trimming took 1 base from V and 0 from J, leaving 12 bases between them. CDR3 in amino acids: CASSLAVGAPNYGYTF. The CDR3 nucleotides read TGTGCCAGCAGCTTAGCGGTCGGGGCGCCTAACTATGGCTACACCTTC.

The rearrangement joins TRBV5-5 to TRBJ2-7; 7 bases agree with TRBD2. The V gene's germline CDR1 is SGHKS and CDR2 YYEKEE (reference sequence). The junction had 13 bases not matched to a gene; V was cut back by 4 bases and J by 3 bases. This CDR3 is built from 16 residues. CDR3 loop: CASSPGLAAGGYEQYF. The CDR3 DNA reads TGTGCCAGCAGCCCTGGTCTAGCGGCCGGCGGCTACGAGCAGTACTTC.

This clone was observed a handful of times. The rearrangement links TRBV4-1 to TRBJ2-7; 12 bases fit TRBD1. The CDR3 length is 18 residues. Germline V gene sequence: CDR1 MGHRA, CDR2 YSYEKL. V was pared by 1 base and J by 5 bases, with 12 bases of the junction left unmatched. The CDR3 sequence is CASSQVRGTGGAGNEQYF. As DNA, the CDR3 is TGCGCCAGCAGCCAAGTAAGAGGGACAGGGGGCGCGGGGAACGAGCAGTACTTC.

The chain carries TRBV28 and TRBJ2-3; 7 positions agree with TRBD1. Germline lookup yields CDR1 MDHEN and CDR2 SYDVKM. The CDR3 has 15 residues. V lost 4 bases and J lost 2; bases outside the gene matches: 6. The CDR3 region has the DNA TGTGCCAGCAGTTCCCGGGACAGTTTCACAGATACGCAGTATTTT. Translating it yields CASSSRDSFTDTQYF.

The chain uses TRBV28 and TRBJ1-5; no reliable D call. This CDR3 has 13 amino acids. CDR1 MDHEN and CDR2 SYDVKM come from the germline V gene. Deletions cut 6 bases from V and 0 bases from J, with 6 bases between. The CDR3 region is CASRLNSNQPQHF. Written as DNA, the CDR3 is TGTGCCAGCAGACTCAATAGCAATCAGCCCCAGCATTTT. The full variable domain, its missing parts supplied by reference TRBV28 and TRBJ1-5, is DVKVTQSSRYLVKRTGEKVFLECVQDMDHENMFWYRQDPGLGLRLIYFSYDVKMKEKGDIPEGYSVSREKKERFSLILESASTNQTSMYLCASRLNSNQPQHFGDGTRLSIL.

J is TRBJ2-3 and V is TRBV7-3; D is possibly TRBD1 or TRBD2 (6 bases each). V lost 5 bases, J lost 0 bases, and 9 bases lay in between. CDR3 size: 14 residues. The germline gives CDR1 SGHTA, CDR2 FQGTGA. This CDR3 reads CASSGGQSTDTQYF. The CDR3 bases are TGTGCCAGCAGCGGGGGGCAGAGCACAGATACGCAGTATTTT.

V is TRBV5-1 and J is TRBJ2-2, with 7 bases aligning to TRBD1. CDR1 is SGHRS, CDR2 YFSETQ, per germline. This CDR3 contains 12 residues. The trim removed 5 bases at V and 10 bases at J, leaving 5 bases unmatched. The CDR3 DNA sequence: TGCGCCAGCAGGCAAGACAGGGAGGAGCTGTTTTTT. It translates to CASRQDREELFF.

The chain links TRBV30 to TRBJ2-7; 10 nucleotides line up with TRBD1. Trimming cost V 4 bases and J 6 bases; bases outside gene matches: 6. Germline CDR1 is GTSNPN and CDR2 is SVGIG (reference sequence). CDR3 length: 13 residues. The CDR3 spells CAWTSGTGVEQYF. Written as DNA, the CDR3 is TGTGCCTGGACGTCGGGGACAGGGGTCGAGCAGTACTTC.

The chain links TRBV7-9 to TRBJ2-7; 11 bases map to TRBD1. The V segment lost 5 bases and the J segment 3 bases; nucleotides outside the gene matches: 9. The germline V gene encodes CDR1 SEHNR and CDR2 FQNEAQ (reference sequence). The CDR3 spans 16 residues. This chain's CDR3 is CASSPNSGTGGYEQYF. CDR3 coding DNA: TGTGCCAGCAGCCCTAATTCCGGGACAGGGGGCTACGAGCAGTACTTC.

This clone was detected once. The V gene is TRBV27, the J gene TRBJ2-1; the D is unclear. Per germline, CDR1 MNHEY and CDR2 SMNVEV (reference sequence). The CDR3 consists of 16 residues. The V gene lost 1 base and the J gene lost 1 base, with 11 bases spanning the gap. The CDR3 sequence: CASSLLQKPSYNEQFF. Here the CDR3 DNA reads TGTGCCAGCAGTTTATTACAGAAACCTTCCTACAATGAGCAGTTCTTC.

The chain carries TRBV6-1 and TRBJ1-2, with TRBD1 matching over 9 bases. CDR3 size: 14 residues. Germline CDR1 and CDR2: MNHNS and SASEGT. The trim removed 4 bases at V and 6 bases at J, leaving 6 bases unmatched. The CDR3, as DNA: TGTGCCAGCAGTGCTGGGGGACAGGGTAATGGCTACACCTTC. Translated, it gives CASSAGGQGNGYTF.

V is TRBV15 and J is TRBJ1-2, with D hard to call. The V end was cut by 0 bases, the J end by 7 bases, with 12 bases between. Germline values: CDR1 LNHNV, CDR2 YYDKDF (reference sequence). The CDR3 spans 14 residues. DNA for the CDR3: TGTGCCACCAGCAGAGAAAAGGGTAGTGGTGGCTACACCTTC. Translation gives CATSREKGSGGYTF.

The V gene is TRBV11-1, the J gene TRBJ2-3; 7 bases match TRBD2. Per the germline V gene, CDR1 is SGHAT and CDR2 is FQDESV (reference sequence). V shed 5 bases, J shed 0 bases, and the junction held 8 bases outside the gene matches. There are 16 residues in the CDR3. The CDR3 DNA reads TGTGCCAGCAGCCCTGATGGGGGGGGGAGCACAGATACGCAGTATTTT. Protein product: CASSPDGGGSTDTQYF.

The V gene is TRBV4-3, the J gene TRBJ1-1; D is ambiguous. Germline-derived CDR1 and CDR2 are LGHNA and YSLEER. Trimming removed 0 bases at V and 5 bases at J, with 13 bases between. CDR3 length: 15 amino acids. The CDR3 sequence: CASSQEGQLGTEAFF. The CDR3 DNA reads as TGCGCCAGCAGCCAAGAAGGCCAACTCGGGACTGAAGCTTTCTTT.

This sequence joins TRBV7-8 and TRBJ2-1, with 8 bases fitting TRBD2. The ends lost 4 bases at V and 14 bases at J; junction bases unmatched: 7. The CDR3 extends over 12 amino acids. Germline CDR1 and CDR2: SGHVS and FQNEAQ. The CDR3 reads CASSSAGGTKFF. Written as DNA, the CDR3 is TGTGCCAGCAGCTCTGCGGGAGGAACAAAGTTCTTC. Complete variable domain (other parts from reference TRBV7-8 and TRBJ2-1): GAGVSQSPRYKVAKRGQDVALRCDPISGHVSLFWYQQALGQGPEFLTYFQNEAQLDKSGLPSDRFFAERPEGSVSTLKIQRTQQEDSAVYLCASSSAGGTKFFGPGTRLTVL.

The chain has TRBV10-3 and TRBJ2-4; D remains unclear. CDR3 length: 13 residues. Germline CDR1 and CDR2: ENHRY and SYGVKD. Trimming took 4 bases from V and 7 from J, leaving 11 bases between them. Here the CDR3 DNA reads TGTGCCATCAGTGTGAACTCCCGGAACATTCAGTACTTC. Protein product: CAISVNSRNIQYF.

The chain couples TRBV15 to TRBJ1-2, with D perhaps TRBD1 (5 bases). There are 16 residues in the CDR3. The ends were cut back, 0 bases at V and 7 bases at J, with 18 bases in the middle. Germline V lookup: CDR1 LNHNV, CDR2 YYDKDF (reference sequence). The CDR3 reads CATSRDVGTPGGGYTF. In DNA, the CDR3 is TGTGCCACCAGCAGAGATGTAGGGACCCCGGGAGGTGGCTACACCTTC. Looking up the rest from reference TRBV15 and TRBJ1-2 gives the full variable domain: DAMVIQNPRYQVTQFGKPVTLSCSQTLNHNVMYWYQQKSSQAPKLLFHYYDKDFNNEADTPDNFQSRRPNTSFCFLDIRSPGLGDTAMYLCATSRDVGTPGGGYTFGSGTRLTVV.

The chain is built from TRBV21-1 and TRBJ2-7; the listed D gene, TRBD1, was not tested against the DNA. TRBV21-1 is a listed pseudogene. This CDR3 comprises 17 residues. CDR3: CASIGTGTVHNGCEQYF. CDR3 sequence (DNA): TGTGCCAGCATCGGGACCGGGACAGTTCATAACGGCTGCGAGCAGTACTTC.